This T cell receptor (beta chain) originates from a study of T cells in Graves' hyperthyroidism and ophthalmopathy. Amplification yielded TCR beta CDR3 regions, with RNA transcripts as the source. HTBI primers were used for first-round RT-PCR of the TCR CDR3. TCRdb reanalysed the multiplex PCR reads using MiXCR and keeps one entry per CDR3 protein. The sample carries about 700,000 distinct CDR3 sequences, 12% to 15% recorded once. This clonotype was recorded at least ten times. This CDR3 comprises 15 residues. Germline CDR1 is GTSNPN and CDR2 is SVGIG (reference sequence). Trimming cost V 0 bases and J 1 base, with 10 bases left between them. Each diagnosis was grounded in clinical symptoms, serum thyroxine and TRAb, thyroid ultrasound, and orbital computed tomography.

The receptor was derived from a woman between 18 and 30 years old with Graves' hyperthyroidism. The material sequenced was blood. The chain recombines TRBV30 with TRBJ2-1; unclear D gene. CDR3 protein: CAWSVLHKSYNEQFF. CDR3 nucleotide sequence: TGTGCCTGGAGTGTACTGCACAAATCCTACAATGAGCAGTTCTTC. Drawing the rest from reference TRBV30 and TRBJ2-1, the complete variable domain is SQTIHQWPATLVQPVGSPLSLECTVEGTSNPNLYWYRQAAGRGLQLLFYSVGIGQISSEVPQNLSASRPQDRQFILSSKKLLLSDSGFYLCAWSVLHKSYNEQFFGPGTRLTVL.